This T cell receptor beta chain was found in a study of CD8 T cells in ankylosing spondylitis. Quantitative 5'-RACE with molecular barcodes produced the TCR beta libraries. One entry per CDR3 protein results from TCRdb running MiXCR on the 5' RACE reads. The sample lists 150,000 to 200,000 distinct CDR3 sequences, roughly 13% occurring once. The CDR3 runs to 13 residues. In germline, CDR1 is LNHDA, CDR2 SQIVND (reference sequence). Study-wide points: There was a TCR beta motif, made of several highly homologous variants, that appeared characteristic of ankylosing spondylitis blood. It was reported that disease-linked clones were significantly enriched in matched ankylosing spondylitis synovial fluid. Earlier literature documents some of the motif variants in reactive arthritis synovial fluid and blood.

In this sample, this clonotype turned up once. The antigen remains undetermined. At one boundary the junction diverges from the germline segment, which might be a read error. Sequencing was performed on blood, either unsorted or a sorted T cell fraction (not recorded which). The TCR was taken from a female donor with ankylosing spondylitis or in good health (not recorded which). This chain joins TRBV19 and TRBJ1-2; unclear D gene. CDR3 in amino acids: CANSIGSGDGYTF. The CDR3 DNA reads TGTGCCAATAGTATAGGCTCTGGAGATGGCTACACCTTC.